The 6 T cell receptor beta chains presented below share a single source sample, sequenced in a study of blood T cell repertoires in COVID-19. TCRdb keeps only in-frame clones here, not all; method: immunoSEQ multiplex PCR. The table lists over 70,000 clones, approximately 77% of them singletons. The specimen sequenced was peripheral blood. These receptor sequences come from an elderly woman with acute or convalescent COVID-19.

The V and J genes are TRBV27 and TRBJ2-3; 10 bases are shared with TRBD2. Per the germline V gene, CDR1 is MNHEY and CDR2 is SMNVEV (reference sequence). V shed 0 bases, J shed 8 bases, and the junction held 5 bases outside the gene matches. The CDR3 covers 15 residues. The CDR3 sequence: CASSLSPAGGGTQYF. As DNA, the CDR3 is TGTGCCAGCAGTTTATCGCCAGCGGGAGGGGGTACGCAGTATTTT.

The chain is built from TRBV19 and TRBJ1-5; 9 positions match TRBD1. This CDR3 spans 15 amino acids. Germline CDR1 is LNHDA and CDR2 is SQIVND (reference sequence). With 5 bases clipped from V and 4 bases from J, the junction kept 6 bases outside the gene matches. The CDR3, as DNA: TGTGCCAGTAGTGTCGGGACAGGGCGGAATCAGCCCCAGCATTTT. Translating it yields CASSVGTGRNQPQHF.

The chain has TRBV7-2 and TRBJ1-2; D is uncertain. In germline, CDR1 is SGHTA, CDR2 FQGNSA. The CDR3 consists of 15 residues. Trimming removed 0 bases at V and 6 bases at J, with 14 bases between. CDR3 amino acids: CASSLAPPGKDGYTF. CDR3 DNA: TGTGCCAGCAGCTTAGCTCCCCCCGGGAAAGATGGCTACACCTTC.

This chain links TRBV7-9 with TRBJ2-1; 9 positions match TRBD1. Germline lookup yields CDR1 SEHNR and CDR2 FQNEAQ (reference sequence). V lost 4 bases, J lost 8 bases, and 6 bases stayed unmatched. The CDR3 sequence is 14 residues long. The CDR3 DNA reads TGTGCCAGCAGCTCCGGACAGGGGAAGGATGAGCAGTTCTTC. Its protein is CASSSGQGKDEQFF.

This clone was counted only a few times. The rearrangement uses TRBV7-8 and TRBJ2-1, with a possible D match to TRBD2 (6 bases). This CDR3 has 15 residues. Germline CDR1 reads SGHVS; CDR2 reads FQNEAQ. V gave up 8 bases and J gave up 10 bases, with 24 bases separating them. The CDR3 coding sequence is TGTGCCAGCGGTCATAGCGGCTACATTTATGGGGAGCAGTTCTTC. It is translated as CASGHSGYIYGEQFF.

This CDR3 reads CASKNQAGYGYTF. CDR3 nucleotides: TGTGCCAGCAAAAACCAGGCAGGCTATGGCTACACCTTC. The V gene is TRBV6-6, the J gene TRBJ1-2, with D unclear. The V end lost 7 bases, the J end lost 4 bases, and 13 bases lay between the germline ends. CDR3 length equals 13 residues. Germline CDR1 and CDR2: MNHNY and SVGAGI (reference sequence).